This TCR beta chain was profiled in a study of CD8 T cells in ankylosing spondylitis. TCRdb re-called the 5' RACE reads through MiXCR, storing one row per CDR3 protein. The data contain about 35,000 distinct CDR3 sequences, about a tenth of them seen just once; the ten biggest clones take up approximately 15%. CDR1 and CDR2 (germline): MNHEY, SVGEGT. The junction had 8 bases not matched to a gene; V was cut back by 11 bases and J by 0 bases. The CDR3 extends over 14 amino acids. This clonotype was seen ten or more times. This clonotype was obtained from a male donor with ankylosing spondylitis or in good health (not recorded which). The chain has TRBV6-2 or TRBV6-3 and TRBJ2-3; TRBD1 agrees at 7 bases. The sample taken for sequencing was blood, either unsorted or a sorted T cell fraction (not recorded which). The CDR3 DNA follows: TGTGCCGGATCGGGACAGTCTAGCACAGATACGCAGTATTTT. The encoded protein is CAGSGQSSTDTQYF.